This TCR beta chain was captured in a study of beta chain features in type 1 diabetes. All of the isolated RNA was reverse transcribed, so expressed TCRB transcripts were sequenced. The assay was immunoSEQ multiplex PCR, and TCRdb's table has in-frame clones only and misses some. This table holds some 900,000 clones, 15% to 20% found once. Input material: naive CD4+ T cells from blood. This sequence originates from a young woman in good health.

CDR3 sequence (DNA): TGTGCCAGTAGTAAGCCGGGACAGGGCATCCTAGAGCAGTACTTC. Translation gives CASSKPGQGILEQYF. V is TRBV19 and J is TRBJ2-7; 9 bases match TRBD1. Trimming at V came to 4 bases and at J to 7 bases, leaving 11 bases not matched to a gene. The germline V gene has CDR1 LNHDA and CDR2 SQIVND (reference sequence). The CDR3 is made up of 15 amino acids.